This T cell receptor (beta chain) was sequenced during a study of shared clonotypes between healthy human individuals. Losses at the gene ends were 4 bases for V and 8 bases for J; bases not matched to a gene: 11. Per germline, CDR1 SEHNR and CDR2 FQNEAQ (reference sequence). CDR3 length equals 15 residues. Details on this clone: The target antigen is unknown.

Several immunoSEQ 96-well plates shared each subset's DNA, each plate a replicate. Per the original data handling: Without quality scores, immunoSEQ junctional reads could not be filtered like full-length reads. Profiling relied on immunoSEQ multiplex PCR, and the TCRdb table lists in-frame clones only, not all of them. That table is the source of V, J and clone size, and D and trimming were worked out from the DNA. The profile shows more than 550,000 clones, 80% to 95% of them singletons. Study results and caveats: Among non-shared clonotypes, generation probabilities were lower than among those shared by all four donors.

This clonotype was sampled from a man between 18 and 35 years old in good health. Some clones in this sample may be carry-over from other donors' samples. This chain links TRBV7-9 with TRBJ1-2; the match to TRBD1 covers 9 bases. Material for sequencing was memory CD8+ T cells from PBMCs. As to subset: CD45RO+ cells pooled with CCR7-negative TemRA cells. The CDR3 here is CASSYTGGDLGGYTF. The CDR3 DNA sequence: TGTGCCAGCAGCTACACAGGGGGCGACCTGGGGGGCTACACCTTC.